These 6 T cell receptor beta chains were all obtained from the same sample, sequenced in a study of shared clonotypes between healthy human individuals (dated by TCRdb to about 2020). The method was the immunoSEQ multiplex PCR assay. Drawn from immuneACCESS, this table holds only the in-frame rearrangements with V and J called that TCRdb kept. Clones are partly lost; checked studies trace under half to an unresolved V gene and leave the rest unexplained. In all, the sample holds around 510,000 clones, and roughly 95% of those were seen once. Jointly, the top ten make up 0.055% to 0.075% of the sample. Material for sequencing was naive CD4+ T cells sorted from blood. What this sample's cell subset or site label stands for: CD45RA+ positively selected. The origin of the receptors is a woman in her twenties or thirties in good health.

This chain connects TRBV19 to TRBJ2-7, with D perhaps matching TRBD1 or TRBD2 (6 bases each). This CDR3 contains 16 residues. Trimming left V 4 bases short and J 6 bases short, with 22 bases between. The germline CDR1 and CDR2 sequences are LNHDA and SQIVND (reference sequence). CDR3 nucleotides: TGTGCCAGTAGTAGAGGGGTCGACAGACGGGGGCTCGAGCAGTACTTC. Amino acid sequence: CASSRGVDRRGLEQYF.

The chain uses TRBV4-1 and TRBJ2-5; the D is unclear. The J call may be mistaken, given a closer DNA end match to TRBJ2-7. In germline, CDR1 is MGHRA, CDR2 YSYEKL. This CDR3 region has 13 residues. CDR3 loop: CASSQFSRYEQYF. CDR3 bases: TGCGCCAGCAGCCAATTTAGTAGGTACGAGCAGTACTTC.

J is TRBJ2-1 and V is TRBV9; D unresolved. V gave up 7 bases and J gave up 2 bases, with 10 bases separating them. CDR1 and CDR2 (germline): SGDLS, YYNGEE. The CDR3 length is 13 residues. The CDR3 loop reads CASGLPPYNEQFF. In nucleotides, the CDR3 is TGTGCCAGCGGGCTCCCCCCCTACAATGAGCAGTTCTTC.

The gene calls are TRBV10-2 and TRBJ1-5; D perhaps matches TRBD1 (6 bases). Germline V CDR1 and CDR2: WSHSY, SAAADI. V gave up 2 bases and J gave up 2 bases, with 7 bases separating them. The CDR3 length is 14 residues. In DNA, the CDR3 is TGCGCCAGCAGTGAGAGGGGGGGCAATCAGCCCCAGCATTTT. It encodes CASSERGGNQPQHF.

This clone occurred a few times. DNA for the CDR3: TGTGCCAGCAGTGCCCAGGGTCTAAAACTGTTTTTT. Its protein is CASSAQGLKLFF. The V call is TRBV6-5, the J call TRBJ1-4; the D gene is possibly TRBD1 (5 bases). The V gene lost 5 bases and the J gene lost 10 bases, with 11 bases spanning the gap. There are 12 residues in the CDR3. The germline gives CDR1 MNHEY, CDR2 SVGAGI.

V is TRBV2 and J is TRBJ2-7; a possible D gene is TRBD1 (6 bases). Germline lookup yields CDR1 SNHLY and CDR2 FYNNEI. This CDR3 is 14 amino acids long. Trimming took 4 bases from V and 0 from J, leaving 10 bases between them. CDR3 sequence (DNA): TGTGCCAGCAGTGTTCGGGACAACTCCTACGAGCAGTACTTC. It encodes CASSVRDNSYEQYF.